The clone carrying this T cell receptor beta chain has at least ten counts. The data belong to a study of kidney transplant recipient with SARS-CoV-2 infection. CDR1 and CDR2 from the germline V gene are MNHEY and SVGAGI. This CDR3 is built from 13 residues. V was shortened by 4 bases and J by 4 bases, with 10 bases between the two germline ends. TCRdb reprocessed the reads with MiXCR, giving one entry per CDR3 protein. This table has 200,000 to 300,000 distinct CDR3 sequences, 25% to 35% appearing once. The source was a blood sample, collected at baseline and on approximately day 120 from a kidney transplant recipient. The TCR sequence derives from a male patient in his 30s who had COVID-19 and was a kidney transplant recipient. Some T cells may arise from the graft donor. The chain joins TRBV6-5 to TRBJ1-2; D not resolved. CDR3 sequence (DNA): TGTGCCAGCAGTTTGGACTTCGGCTATGGCTACACCTTC. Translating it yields CASSLDFGYGYTF.